Listed here is a single T cell receptor beta chain. Antigen unknown. Germline CDR1 MNHEY, CDR2 SMNVEV (reference sequence). The CDR3 sequence is 16 residues long. Trimming removed 2 bases from V and 7 bases from J; junction bases left unmatched: 5. The sort gate was single viable CD3+CD4+CD8-CD45RO+ cells for memory CD4+ T cells. CD4+ T cells were isolated by positive magnetic selection. The entry originates in a study of memory CD4+ T cells and cytomegalovirus serostatus. The study, taken as a whole, reports: Suggested: most of the CMV-linked TCR signature lies in CD4+ memory cells.

In the source study's methods: After removing out-of-frame reads, 2.3 million or so distinct TCRbeta sequences remained. The protocol was immunoSEQ multiplex PCR, while the TCRdb copy is restricted to in-frame clones and leaves out a portion. The V and J calls and clone size are taken from that table; D and trimming were inferred from the DNA. The sample holds 35,000 to 55,000 clones; 78% are singletons and the top ten take 0.94%. This receptor was taken from an adult in good health and CMV-seronegative. V is TRBV27 and J is TRBJ2-2; 12 bases fit TRBD1. The sequencing sample was made of memory CD4+ T cells from blood. CDR3 loop: CASSLQGQGAFGELFF. The CDR3 bases are TGTGCCAGCAGTTTACAGGGACAGGGGGCCTTCGGGGAGCTGTTTTTT.